This TCR beta chain stems from a study of blood T cell repertoires in COVID-19 (dated by TCRdb to 2020 to 2022). About the full investigation: The collaborator samples originated in the United States, Italy and Spain and spanned the acute and convalescent phases of COVID-19. Deeply sampled blood TCRbeta repertoires from subjects exposed to, actively infected with, or recovered from COVID-19 were included in the dataset. The sample metadata nearly always contained a de-identified subject ID, COVID-19 status, age in years and sex. The repertoires were released in a freely available public database intended as a resource for research on the immune response to SARS-CoV-2. The samples were drawn from two sources: the first 160 participants of the ongoing ImmuneRACE study, and 1,254 subjects contributed by 6 global collaborators. Where available, HLA class I and class II types were obtained from metadata supplied by the sample provider rather than from assay-based typing. The material from the prospective study consisted of cDNA or gDNA derived from T cells, B-cell-depleted T cells, or PBMCs.

A note on this clone: The specificity of this receptor is unknown. No per-base quality is available; no much larger clone lies one base away.

TCRbeta CDR3 regions were amplified from genomic DNA by means of the immunoSEQ Assay, a bias-controlled multiplex PCR. The authors processed their data as follows. Within the assay, amplification of reference gene primers was used to estimate how many nucleated cells each sample contained. To quantify the absolute abundance of each unique TCRbeta CDR3 rearrangement, sequence reads were collapsed and filtered. Productive Simpson clonality was computed per sample as the square root of Simpson's diversity index over productive rearrangements. What TCRdb holds here is the immuneACCESS table cut down to in-frame rearrangements. Part of the clones is not present; checked against another copy, under half of the missing clones reflect an unresolved V gene, and the others are unexplained. For V, J and clone size, that table is used; D and trimming come from the DNA. The sample records about 87,000 clones, over 75% of which are singletons. The ten top clones hold 7.4% of the sample.

Trimming at the junction amounts to 5 bases on V and 4 bases on J, and the germline ends lie 20 bases apart. Via the germline V gene, CDR1 is MGHRA and CDR2 YSYEKL. From the cysteine through the phenylalanine, the CDR3 covers 17 amino acids. Of all the DNA, just the CDR3 is kept, 51 bases in frame from base 1. What the study reported, not specific to this receptor: How much clinical and demographic metadata was included differed by source and by participant, and the metadata was provided uncurated.

The collaborating institutions used their own protocols to collect whole blood in K2EDTA tubes. For TCRbeta analysis, collaborators shipped samples as frozen whole blood, isolated PBMCs, or DNA extracted from either of those sample types. The rearranged chain carries TRBV4-1 and TRBJ2-2, with TRBD1 as a weak D call on 5 bases. This receptor was taken from a human donor with acute or convalescent COVID-19. The donor label of this sample is uncertain. Sequencing was done on a sample of peripheral blood. The sequence in DNA is TGCGCCAGCAGCAGTCGACAGACCCATTCCACCACCGGGGAGCTGTTTTTT. This sequence encodes CASSSRQTHSTTGELFF.